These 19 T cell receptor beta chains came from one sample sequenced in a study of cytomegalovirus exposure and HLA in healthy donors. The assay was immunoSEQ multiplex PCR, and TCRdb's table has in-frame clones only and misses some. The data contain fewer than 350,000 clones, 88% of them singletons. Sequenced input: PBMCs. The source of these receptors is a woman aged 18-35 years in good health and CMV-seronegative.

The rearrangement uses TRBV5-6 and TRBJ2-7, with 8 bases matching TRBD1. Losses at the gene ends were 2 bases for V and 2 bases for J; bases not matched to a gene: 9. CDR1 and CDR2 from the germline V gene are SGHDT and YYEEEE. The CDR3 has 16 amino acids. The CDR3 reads CASSLLTGGLTYEQYF. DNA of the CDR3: TGTGCCAGCAGCTTATTAACAGGGGGGCTCACCTACGAGCAGTACTTC.

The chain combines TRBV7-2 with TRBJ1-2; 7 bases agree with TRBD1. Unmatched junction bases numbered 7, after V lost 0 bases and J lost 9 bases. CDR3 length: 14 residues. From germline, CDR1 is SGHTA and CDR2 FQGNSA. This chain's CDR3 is CASSLATTQGSYTF. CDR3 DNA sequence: TGTGCCAGCAGCTTAGCCACTACACAGGGGAGCTACACCTTC.

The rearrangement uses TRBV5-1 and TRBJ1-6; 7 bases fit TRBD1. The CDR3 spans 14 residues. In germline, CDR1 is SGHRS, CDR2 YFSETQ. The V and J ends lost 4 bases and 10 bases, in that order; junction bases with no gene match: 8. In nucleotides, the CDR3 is TGCGCCAGCAGCACCGGACAGGTTCAATCACCCCTCCACTTT. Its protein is CASSTGQVQSPLHF.

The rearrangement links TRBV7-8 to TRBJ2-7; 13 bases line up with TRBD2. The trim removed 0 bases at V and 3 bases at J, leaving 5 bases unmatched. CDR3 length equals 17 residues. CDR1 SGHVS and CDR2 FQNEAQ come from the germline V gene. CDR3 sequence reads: CASSLAGGLAGVYEQYF. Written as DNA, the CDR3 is TGTGCCAGCAGCTTAGCTGGAGGACTAGCGGGAGTCTACGAGCAGTACTTC.

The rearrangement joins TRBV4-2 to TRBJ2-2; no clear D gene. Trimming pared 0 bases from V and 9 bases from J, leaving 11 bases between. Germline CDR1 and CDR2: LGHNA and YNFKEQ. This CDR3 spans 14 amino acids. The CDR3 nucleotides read TGTGCCAGCAGCCAAGATCTGAACTACAGGGAGCTGTTTTTT. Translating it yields CASSQDLNYRELFF.

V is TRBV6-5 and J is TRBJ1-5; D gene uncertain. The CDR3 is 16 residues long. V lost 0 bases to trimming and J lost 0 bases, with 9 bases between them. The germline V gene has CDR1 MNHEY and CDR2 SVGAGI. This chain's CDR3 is CASSYSEPHSNQPQHF. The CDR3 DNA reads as TGTGCCAGCAGTTACTCGGAGCCCCATAGCAATCAGCCCCAGCATTTT.

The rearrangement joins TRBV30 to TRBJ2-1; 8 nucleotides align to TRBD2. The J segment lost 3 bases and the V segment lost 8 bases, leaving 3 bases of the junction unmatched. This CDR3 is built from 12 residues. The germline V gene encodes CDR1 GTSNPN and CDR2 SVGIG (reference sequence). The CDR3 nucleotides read TGTGCCGGGACTAGTAGCTACAATGAGCAGTTCTTC. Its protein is CAGTSSYNEQFF. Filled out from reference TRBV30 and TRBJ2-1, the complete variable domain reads SQTIHQWPATLVQPVGSPLSLECTVEGTSNPNLYWYRQAAGRGLQLLFYSVGIGQISSEVPQNLSASRPQDRQFILSSKKLLLSDSGFYLCAGTSSYNEQFFGPGTRLTVL.

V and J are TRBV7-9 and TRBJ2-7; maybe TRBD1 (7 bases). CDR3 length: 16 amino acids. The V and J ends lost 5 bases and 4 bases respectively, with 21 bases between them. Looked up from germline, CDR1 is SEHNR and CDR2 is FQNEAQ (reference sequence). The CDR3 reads CASSTDVTGRSYEQYF. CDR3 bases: TGTGCCAGCAGCACCGACGTGACAGGGAGGTCTTACGAGCAGTACTTC.

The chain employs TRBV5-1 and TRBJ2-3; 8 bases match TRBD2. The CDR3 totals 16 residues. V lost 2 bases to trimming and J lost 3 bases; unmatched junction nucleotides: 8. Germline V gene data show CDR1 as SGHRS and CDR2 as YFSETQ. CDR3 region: CASSFLTSGSTDTQYF. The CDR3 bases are TGCGCCAGCAGCTTCCTCACGAGCGGGAGTACAGATACGCAGTATTTT.

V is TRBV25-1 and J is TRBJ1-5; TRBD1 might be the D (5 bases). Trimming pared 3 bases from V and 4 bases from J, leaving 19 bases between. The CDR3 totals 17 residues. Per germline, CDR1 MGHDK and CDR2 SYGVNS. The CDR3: CASSDSRGREKNQPQHF. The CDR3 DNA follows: TGTGCCAGCAGTGACTCTCGGGGGAGAGAAAAAAATCAGCCCCAGCATTTT.

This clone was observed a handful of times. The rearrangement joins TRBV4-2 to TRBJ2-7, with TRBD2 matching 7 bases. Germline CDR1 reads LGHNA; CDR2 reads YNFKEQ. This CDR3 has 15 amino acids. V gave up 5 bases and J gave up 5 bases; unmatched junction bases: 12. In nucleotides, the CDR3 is TGTGCCAGCAGCACGCTAGCGCGGGGGAGCGACGAGCAGTACTTC. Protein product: CASSTLARGSDEQYF.

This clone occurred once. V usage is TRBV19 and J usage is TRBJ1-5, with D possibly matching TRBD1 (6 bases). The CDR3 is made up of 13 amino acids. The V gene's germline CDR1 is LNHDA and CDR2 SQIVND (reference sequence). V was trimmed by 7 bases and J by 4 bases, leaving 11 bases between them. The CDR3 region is CASNPRGNQPQHF. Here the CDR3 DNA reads TGTGCCAGTAATCCAAGGGGGAATCAGCCCCAGCATTTT. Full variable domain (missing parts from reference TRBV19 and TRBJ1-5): DGGITQSPKYLFRKEGQNVTLSCEQNLNHDAMYWYRQDPGQGLRLIYYSQIVNDFQKGDIAEGYSVSREKKESFPLTVTSAQKNPTAFYLCASNPRGNQPQHFGDGTRLSIL.

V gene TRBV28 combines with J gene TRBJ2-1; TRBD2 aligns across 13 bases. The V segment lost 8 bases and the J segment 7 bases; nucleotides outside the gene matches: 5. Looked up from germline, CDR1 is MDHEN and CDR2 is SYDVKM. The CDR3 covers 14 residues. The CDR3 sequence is CASRRTSGSNEQFF. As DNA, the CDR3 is TGTGCCAGCCGACGGACTAGCGGGAGTAATGAGCAGTTCTTC.

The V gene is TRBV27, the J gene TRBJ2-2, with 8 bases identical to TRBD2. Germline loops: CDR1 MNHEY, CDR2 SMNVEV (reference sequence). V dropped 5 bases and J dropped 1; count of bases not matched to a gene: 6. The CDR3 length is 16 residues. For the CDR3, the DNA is TGTGCCAGCAGTCCGAGCGGGAGTGAGAACACCGGGGAGCTGTTTTTT. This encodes CASSPSGSENTGELFF.

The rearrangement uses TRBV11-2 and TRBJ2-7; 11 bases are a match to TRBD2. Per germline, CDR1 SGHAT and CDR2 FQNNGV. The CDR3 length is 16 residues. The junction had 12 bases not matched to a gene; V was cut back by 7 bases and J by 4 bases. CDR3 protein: CASTYALAGVNYEQYF. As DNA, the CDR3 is TGTGCCAGCACCTATGCACTAGCGGGAGTGAATTACGAGCAGTACTTC.

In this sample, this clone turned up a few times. CDR3 region: CASTRLPGLAGADEQFF. CDR3 bases: TGTGCCAGCACCAGATTACCCGGACTAGCGGGAGCTGATGAGCAGTTCTTC. The chain combines TRBV7-6 with TRBJ2-1; 13 nucleotides agree with TRBD2. J gave up 8 bases and V 7 bases, and 14 bases lay outside the gene matches. Per the germline V gene, CDR1 is SGHVS and CDR2 is FNYEAQ. This CDR3 comprises 17 residues.

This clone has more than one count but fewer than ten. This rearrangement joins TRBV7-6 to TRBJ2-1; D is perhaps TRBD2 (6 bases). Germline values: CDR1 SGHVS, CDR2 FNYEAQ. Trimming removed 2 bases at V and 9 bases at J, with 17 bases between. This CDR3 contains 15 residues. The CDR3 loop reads CASSLTGDLWGEQFF. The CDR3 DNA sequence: TGTGCCAGCAGCTTAACTGGGGACTTATGGGGTGAGCAGTTCTTC.

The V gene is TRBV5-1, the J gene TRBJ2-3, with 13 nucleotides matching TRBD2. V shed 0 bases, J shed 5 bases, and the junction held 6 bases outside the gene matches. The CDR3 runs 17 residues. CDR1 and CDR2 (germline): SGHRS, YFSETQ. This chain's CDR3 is CASSLAWTSGRGDTQYF. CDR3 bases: TGCGCCAGCAGCTTGGCTTGGACTAGCGGGAGAGGAGATACGCAGTATTTT.

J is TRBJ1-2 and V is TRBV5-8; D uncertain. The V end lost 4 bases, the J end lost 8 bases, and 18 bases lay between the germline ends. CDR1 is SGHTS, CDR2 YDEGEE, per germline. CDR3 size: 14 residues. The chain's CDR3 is CASSGVRGDLGYTF. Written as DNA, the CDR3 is TGTGCCAGCAGCGGGGTTCGCGGGGATCTAGGCTACACCTTC.